This T cell receptor (beta chain) is from a study of blood T cell repertoires in COVID-19. This table comes from immunoSEQ multiplex PCR, and its TCRdb copy is limited to in-frame clones, with some not included. The sample has fewer than 500,000 clones; 87% are singletons. The CDR3 sequence is 17 residues long. The V gene end was trimmed by 0 bases and the J gene end by 5 bases; junction bases not matched to a gene: 11. Germline V lookup: CDR1 SGHDT, CDR2 YYEEEE. The sequenced sample was PBMCs or T cells enriched from blood (not recorded which). The receptor was derived from a woman aged 18-35 years with acute COVID-19. The chain links TRBV5-6 to TRBJ1-2, with TRBD1 matching over 9 bases. CDR3 DNA: TGTGCCAGCAGCTTGGAAATCCACAGGGGGCGGGGTTATGGCTACACCTTC. Its translation is CASSLEIHRGRGYGYTF.